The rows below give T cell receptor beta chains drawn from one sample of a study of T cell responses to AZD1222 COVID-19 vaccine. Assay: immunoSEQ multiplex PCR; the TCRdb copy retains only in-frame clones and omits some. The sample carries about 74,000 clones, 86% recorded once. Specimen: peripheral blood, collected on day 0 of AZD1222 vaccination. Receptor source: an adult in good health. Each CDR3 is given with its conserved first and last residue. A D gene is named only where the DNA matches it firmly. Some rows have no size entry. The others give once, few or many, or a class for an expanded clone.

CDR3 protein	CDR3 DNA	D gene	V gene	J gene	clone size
CAISEPGRGAQETQYF	TGTGCCATCAGTGAGCCAGGGCGGGGGGCCCAAGAGACCCAGTACTTC	TRBD2	TRBV10-3	TRBJ2-5	-
CASSLVGAGRSYEQYF	TGTGCCAGCAGTTTAGTCGGGGCAGGTCGTTCCTACGAGCAGTACTTC	-	TRBV28	TRBJ2-7	-
CASSLTSGFGETQYF	TGTGCCAGCAGCTTAACATCGGGTTTCGGGGAGACCCAGTACTTC	-	TRBV7-3	TRBJ2-5	once
CASSRWDRVSTYEQYF	TGTGCCAGCAGCCGCTGGGACAGGGTCTCAACCTACGAGCAGTACTTC	TRBD1	TRBV7-3	TRBJ2-7	-
CASGTSRTDTQYF	TGTGCCAGCGGGACTAGCCGCACAGATACGCAGTATTTT	TRBD2	TRBV7-9	TRBJ2-3	-
CSVEWGSTDTQYF	TGCAGCGTTGAGTGGGGGAGCACAGATACGCAGTATTTT	-	TRBV29-1	TRBJ2-3	-
CASRRTGGTYEQYF	TGCGCCAGCAGACGGACAGGGGGCACTTACGAGCAGTACTTC	TRBD1	TRBV5-1	TRBJ2-7	-
CASSLGGGGEKLFF	TGTGCCAGCAGCCTCGGTGGGGGCGGCGAAAAACTGTTTTTT	-	TRBV13	TRBJ1-4	-
CATAGHTGGNQPQHF	TGTGCCACGGCGGGACATACGGGGGGCAATCAGCCCCAGCATTTT	-	TRBV2	TRBJ1-5	-
CASSQDERDSYEQYF	TGCGCCAGCAGCCAAGATGAGCGGGACTCCTACGAGCAGTACTTC	TRBD2	TRBV4-3	TRBJ2-7	-
CASSRTGRNGYTF	TGTGCCAGCAGCAGGACAGGGCGGAATGGCTACACCTTC	-	TRBV21-1	TRBJ1-2	few
CASSFAATGGNQPQHF	TGTGCCAGCAGCTTCGCTGCAACAGGGGGCAATCAGCCCCAGCATTTT	TRBD1	TRBV7-9	TRBJ1-5	-
CASSPKTSNSPLHF	TGTGCCAGTAGTCCGAAGACCAGCAATTCACCCCTCCACTTT	-	TRBV19	TRBJ1-6	-
CASRRGNSPLHF	TGTGCCAGCCGCAGGGGTAATTCACCCCTCCACTTT	-	TRBV13	TRBJ1-6	-
CATSRGAQAYNEKLFF	TGTGCCACCAGCCGAGGTGCACAGGCATATAATGAAAAACTGTTTTTT	-	TRBV15	TRBJ1-4	-
CASSNGQGRAGELFF	TGTGCCAGCAGTAATGGACAGGGTAGAGCCGGGGAGCTGTTTTTT	TRBD1	TRBV28	TRBJ2-2	-
CASSKPGQGDQPQHF	TGTGCCAGTAGTAAACCGGGACAGGGCGATCAGCCCCAGCATTTT	TRBD1	TRBV19	TRBJ1-5	-
CASGGGEPDTQYF	TGTGCCAGCGGAGGGGGGGAGCCAGATACGCAGTATTTT	-	TRBV6-6	TRBJ2-3	-
CASSHDSNQPQHF	TGTGCCAGCTCACATGACAGCAATCAGCCCCAGCATTTT	-	TRBV18	TRBJ1-5	-
CASKATGSYEQYF	TGCGCCAGCAAGGCGACAGGGTCGTACGAGCAGTACTTC	TRBD1	TRBV10-2	TRBJ2-7	-
CASSTGTDEKLFF	TGTGCCAGCAGCACCGGGACGGATGAAAAACTGTTTTTT	-	TRBV5-6	TRBJ1-4	-